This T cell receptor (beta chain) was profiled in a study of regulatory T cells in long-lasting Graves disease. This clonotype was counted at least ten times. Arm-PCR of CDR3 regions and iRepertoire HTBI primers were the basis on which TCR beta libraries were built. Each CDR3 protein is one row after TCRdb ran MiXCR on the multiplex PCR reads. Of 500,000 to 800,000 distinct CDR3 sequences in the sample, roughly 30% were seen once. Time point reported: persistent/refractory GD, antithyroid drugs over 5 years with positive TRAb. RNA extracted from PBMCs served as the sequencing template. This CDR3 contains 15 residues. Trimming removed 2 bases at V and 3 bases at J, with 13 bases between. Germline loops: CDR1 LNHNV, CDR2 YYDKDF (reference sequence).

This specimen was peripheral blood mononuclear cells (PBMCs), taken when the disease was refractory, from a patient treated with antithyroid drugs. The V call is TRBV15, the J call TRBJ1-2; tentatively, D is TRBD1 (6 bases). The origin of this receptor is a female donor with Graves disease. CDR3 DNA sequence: TGTGCCACCAGCAGATACAGGGTGTCTTACTATGGCTACACCTTC. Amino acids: CATSRYRVSYYGYTF.